This is a list of T cell receptor beta chains from one sample in a study of T cells in localized non-small cell lung cancer. TCRdb keeps only in-frame clones here, not all; method: immunoSEQ multiplex PCR. The repertoire includes approximately 3,500 clones, about 20% of them detected once, and just under 9.5% sits in the top ten. The specimen comprised lung tumor tissue, sampled before any cancer treatment. The receptors come from a woman aged 40-75 years with stage III squamous cell lung carcinoma. The CDR3 runs from the conserved cysteine through the conserved F or W. A D gene is named only where the DNA matches it firmly. Where a row states a size, it is once, few, many or the class of an expanded clone; other rows omit it.

d_call,clone_size,v_call,j_call,cdr3_aa,cdr3_nt
TRBD1,few,TRBV9,TRBJ1-2,CASSGDRGNRGYTF,TGTGCCAGCAGCGGCGACAGGGGAAATCGGGGCTACACCTTC
TRBD1,large,TRBV11-3,TRBJ2-7,CASSSGEAGTVYEQYF,TGTGCCAGCAGCTCTGGGGAAGCCGGGACAGTCTACGAGCAGTACTTC
NA,NA,TRBV11-3,TRBJ2-5,CASSLGQGRETQYF,TGTGCCAGCAGCTTGGGCCAGGGTAGAGAGACCCAGTACTTC
NA,medium-sized,TRBV11-3,TRBJ2-7,CASSPSSGVRSYEQYF,TGTGCCAGCAGCCCAAGTTCGGGGGTCCGTTCCTACGAGCAGTACTTC
NA,few,TRBV28,TRBJ1-1,CASSSYLMNTEAFF,TGTGCCAGCAGTTCCTACCTAATGAACACTGAAGCTTTCTTT
NA,NA,TRBV30,TRBJ1-3,CAWDTGLAGNTIYF,TGTGCCTGGGATACAGGGTTAGCTGGAAACACCATATATTTT
NA,NA,TRBV28,TRBJ1-4,CASSLTVEKLFF,TGTGCCAGCAGTCTTACAGTTGAAAAACTGTTTTTT
NA,few,TRBV30,TRBJ2-1,CAWSQGRLEQFF,TGTGCCTGGAGTCAAGGGCGGCTAGAGCAGTTCTTC
NA,NA,TRBV9,TRBJ1-4,CASSVGAIREKLFF,TGTGCCAGCAGTGTGGGGGCGATTCGGGAAAAACTGTTTTTT
NA,medium-sized,TRBV11-3,TRBJ2-5,CASSLRAARLLGQETQYF,TGTGCCAGCAGCTTAAGAGCGGCCCGCCTTCTAGGCCAAGAGACCCAGTACTTC
TRBD2,NA,TRBV28,TRBJ2-7,CASTSLAGRLGEQYF,TGTGCCAGCACCTCCCTAGCGGGAAGGTTAGGCGAGCAGTACTTC
NA,few,TRBV9,TRBJ1-3,CASSESGDPGNTIYF,TGTGCCAGCAGTGAATCAGGGGACCCTGGAAACACCATATATTTT
NA,NA,TRBV11-3,TRBJ2-3,CASSLVGSTDTQYF,TGTGCCAGCAGCTTGGTGGGTAGCACAGATACGCAGTATTTT
TRBD2,few,TRBV15,TRBJ2-1,CATSRDVASGLNEQFF,TGTGCCACCAGCAGAGATGTCGCTAGCGGACTCAATGAGCAGTTCTTC
TRBD1,few,TRBV11-3,TRBJ1-4,CASSRGTGSAMGNEKLFF,TGTGCCAGCAGCCGCGGGACAGGGAGCGCAATGGGCAATGAAAAACTGTTTTTT
NA,NA,TRBV10-1,TRBJ2-3,CASSMTDTQYF,TGCGCCAGCAGTATGACAGATACGCAGTATTTT
TRBD2,many,TRBV11-3,TRBJ2-5,CASGFGLAGEETQYF,TGTGCCAGCGGATTCGGACTAGCGGGAGAAGAGACCCAGTACTTC
NA,few,TRBV11-3,TRBJ2-7,CASSLEGSSGYEQYF,TGTGCCAGCAGCTTAGAGGGCAGTAGCGGCTACGAGCAGTACTTC
TRBD1,NA,TRBV11-3,TRBJ2-2,CASSLGQGLKSGELFF,TGTGCCAGCAGCTTAGGACAGGGGCTTAAGTCCGGGGAGCTGTTTTTT
TRBD2,NA,TRBV15,TRBJ2-7,CATSRGAGGGRGEQYF,TGTGCCACCAGCAGAGGGGCGGGAGGGGGGCGAGGGGAGCAGTACTTC
TRBD2,NA,TRBV11-3,TRBJ2-7,CASSFETSGGGSKQYF,TGTGCCAGCAGCTTTGAAACTAGCGGGGGTGGTAGTAAGCAGTACTTC
TRBD1,NA,TRBV6-8,TRBJ2-5,CASSRPGQGMETQYF,TGTGCCAGCAGTCGACCAGGACAGGGAATGGAGACCCAGTACTTC